A selection of T cell receptor beta chains follows, all from one sample in a study of T-cell reconstitution after alpha-beta-depleted transplantation in children. MiXCR was run by TCRdb on the PCR reads, yielding one entry per CDR3 protein. The data hold roughly 590,000 distinct CDR3 sequences, with roughly 17% observed a single time. The sample in question was PBMCs from the stem cell graft donor, obtained from the stem cell graft. The receptors derive from a human donor who donated a stem cell graft to a child with acute myeloid leukemia. Each CDR3 is given with its conserved first and last residue. D genes are given only for firm matches. Size is omitted from some rows. Given values are once, few, many or a class for expanded clones.

d_gene | abundance | j_gene | v_gene | CDR3aa | CDR3nt
TRBD1 | many | TRBJ2-7 | TRBV10-3 | CAIKRDSPSSQYEQYF | TGTGCCATCAAGAGGGACAGCCCCTCTTCCCAATACGAGCAGTACTTC
TRBD2 | NA | TRBJ2-1 | TRBV7-9 | CASSQTSGRKQFF | TGTGCCAGCAGCCAAACAAGCGGGAGGAAGCAGTTCTTC
TRBD2 | many | TRBJ2-5 | TRBV7-2 | CASSLTSWSQYF | TGTGCCAGCAGCCTGACTAGCTGGTCCCAGTACTTC
NA | few | TRBJ1-1 | TRBV12-3/TRBV12-4 | CASSFSGHQNTEAFF | TGTGCCAGCAGTTTCTCGGGACACCAGAACACTGAAGCTTTCTTT
NA | few | TRBJ1-1 | TRBV29-1 | CSVSAVDPPF | TGCAGCGTGAGCGCGGTAGACCCACCATTT
TRBD1 | many | TRBJ1-2 | TRBV20-1 | CSARSITGTGVGYTF | TGCAGTGCTAGAAGTATTACCGGGACAGGGGTGGGCTACACCTTC
TRBD2 | NA | TRBJ2-3 | TRBV7-9 | CASSGRAGDQTDTQYF | TGTGCCAGCAGCGGTAGGGCGGGGGATCAAACAGATACGCAGTATTTT
NA | NA | TRBJ1-2 | TRBV9 | CASSVATGWISSRDGEDYGYTF | TGTGCCAGCAGCGTAGCTACGGGTTGGATCTCAAGTAGGGACGGGGAGGACTATGGCTACACCTTC
NA | many | TRBJ2-3 | TRBV29-1 | CSVLGSEVPDTQYF | TGCAGCGTCCTAGGGAGTGAGGTCCCAGATACGCAGTATTTT
NA | few | TRBJ2-7 | TRBV20-1 | CSSLGIEGYEQYF | TGCAGTTCCCTCGGGATCGAAGGCTACGAGCAGTACTTC
NA | many | TRBJ1-5 | TRBV29-1 | CSPYQGLSNQPQHF | TGCAGCCCCTATCAGGGGTTGAGCAATCAGCCCCAGCATTTT
TRBD1 | few | TRBJ2-7 | TRBV5-4 | CASSITGGREQYF | TGTGCCAGCAGCATTACAGGGGGCCGGGAGCAGTACTTC
TRBD1 | few | TRBJ1-1 | TRBV20-1 | CSARSTGRMNTEAFF | TGCAGTGCTAGGTCGACAGGGCGGATGAACACTGAAGCTTTCTTT
NA | few | TRBJ2-3 | TRBV7-6 | CASSLRTRWDTQYF | TGTGCCAGCAGCCTCCGAACCCGGTGGGATACGCAGTATTTT
NA | many | TRBJ1-2 | TRBV20-1 | CSARVWDNYGYTF | TGCAGTGCTAGGGTTTGGGATAACTATGGCTACACCTTC
NA | many | TRBJ2-1 | TRBV29-1 | CSVDRVGSYNEQFF | TGCAGCGTTGACAGGGTGGGATCCTACAATGAGCAGTTCTTC
TRBD1 | NA | TRBJ2-3 | TRBV5-6 | CASSAQGAGTDTQYF | TGTGCCAGCAGCGCCCAGGGGGCTGGCACAGATACGCAGTATTTT
TRBD1 | many | TRBJ1-5 | TRBV20-1 | CSARKTGERQPQHF | TGCAGTGCCAGAAAAACAGGGGAACGCCAGCCCCAGCATTTT
NA | few | TRBJ2-2 | TRBV29-1 | CSVFPENTGELFF | TGCAGCGTATTTCCGGAGAACACCGGGGAGCTGTTTTTT
TRBD1 | few | TRBJ2-1 | TRBV29-1 | CSVEGTGIYNEQFF | TGCAGCGTTGAAGGGACAGGGATCTACAATGAGCAGTTCTTC
NA | many | TRBJ2-1 | TRBV7-2 | CASSLESTRPYNEQFF | TGTGCCAGCAGCTTAGAGTCTACACGACCCTACAATGAGCAGTTCTTC
NA | few | TRBJ1-3 | TRBV6-1 | CASSEDGGAGNTIYF | TGTGCCAGCAGTGAAGACGGGGGGGCTGGAAACACCATATATTTT
NA | few | TRBJ2-5 | TRBV3-1 | CASSPRRAVETQYF | TGTGCCAGCAGCCCCCGGAGAGCGGTGGAGACCCAGTACTTC
NA | many | TRBJ2-6 | TRBV7-3 | CASSAHPSGANVLTF | TGTGCCAGCAGCGCTCATCCCTCTGGGGCCAACGTCCTGACTTTC
TRBD2 | NA | TRBJ2-4 | TRBV28 | CASSLEQRGLAKNIQYF | TGTGCCAGCAGTTTAGAGCAGCGGGGTTTGGCCAAAAACATTCAGTACTTC
TRBD1 | NA | TRBJ1-2 | TRBV18 | CASSPLQGADGYTF | TGTGCCAGCTCACCACTACAGGGGGCGGACGGCTACACCTTC
NA | many | TRBJ1-5 | TRBV20-1 | CSVEHGQNSNQPQHF | TGCAGTGTTGAACATGGACAGAATAGCAATCAGCCCCAGCATTTT
NA | many | TRBJ2-3 | TRBV7-2 | CASSLRYFTDTQYF | TGTGCCAGCAGCTTGAGGTATTTCACAGATACGCAGTATTTT
NA | NA | TRBJ1-6 | TRBV4-3 | CASSRWGTAGHSPLHF | TGCGCCAGCAGCCGTTGGGGCACCGCCGGCCATTCACCCCTCCACTTT
NA | NA | TRBJ1-5 | TRBV15 | CATSRDGYSNQPQHF | TGTGCCACCAGCAGAGACGGCTATAGCAATCAGCCCCAGCATTTT
TRBD1 | NA | TRBJ1-6 | TRBV20-1 | CSAINRGTYNSPLHF | TGCAGTGCTATTAACAGGGGCACCTATAATTCACCCCTCCACTTT
NA | many | TRBJ1-2 | TRBV20-1 | CSAGTPVTDYGYTF | TGCAGTGCTGGAACACCAGTGACGGACTATGGCTACACCTTC
TRBD1 | NA | TRBJ2-1 | TRBV12-3/TRBV12-4 | CASSSSQGAGQFF | TGTGCCAGCAGTAGCTCACAGGGGGCGGGACAGTTCTTC
TRBD2 | few | TRBJ2-3 | TRBV2 | CASGGTSGGTDTQYF | TGTGCCAGCGGAGGGACTAGCGGGGGGACAGATACGCAGTATTTT
TRBD2 | few | TRBJ2-1 | TRBV12-3/TRBV12-4 | CASSAGGLAGVYNEQFF | TGTGCCAGCAGTGCGGGGGGACTAGCGGGAGTATACAATGAGCAGTTCTTC
TRBD1 | NA | TRBJ2-7 | TRBV7-9 | CASSLAGQPYEQYF | TGTGCCAGCAGCTTAGCGGGACAGCCCTACGAGCAGTACTTC
TRBD1 | NA | TRBJ2-1 | TRBV29-1 | CSASRGQVKYNEQFF | TGCAGCGCCTCCCGCGGACAGGTGAAATACAATGAGCAGTTCTTC
NA | many | TRBJ1-5 | TRBV7-2 | CASSLVGTAQPQHF | TGTGCCAGCAGCTTAGTTGGCACGGCCCAGCCCCAGCATTTT
NA | NA | TRBJ2-7 | TRBV2 | CASSEWRDEQYF | TGTGCCAGCAGTGAATGGCGGGACGAGCAGTACTTC
NA | many | TRBJ1-1 | TRBV7-3 | CASSPGAGTIMNTEAFF | TGTGCCAGCAGCCCTGGGGCCGGGACCATCATGAACACTGAAGCTTTCTTT
TRBD1 | many | TRBJ2-1 | TRBV20-1 | CSAERTGRGNEQFF | TGCAGTGCTGAAAGGACAGGAAGGGGCAATGAGCAGTTCTTC
NA | few | TRBJ1-3 | TRBV5-5 | CASSLSLYPGNTIYF | TGTGCCAGCAGCTTGAGCCTTTACCCTGGAAACACCATATATTTT
NA | few | TRBJ2-5 | TRBV28 | CASRRAGIPQETQYF | TGTGCCAGCAGGAGAGCAGGGATTCCCCAAGAGACCCAGTACTTC
TRBD1 | NA | TRBJ1-5 | TRBV20-1 | CSARVRGPGQPQHF | TGCAGTGCTAGAGTCAGGGGGCCGGGTCAGCCCCAGCATTTT
TRBD1 | many | TRBJ2-7 | TRBV20-1 | CSALTGGYEQYF | TGCAGTGCTCTGACAGGGGGCTACGAGCAGTACTTC
NA | many | TRBJ2-7 | TRBV4-3 | CASSQDLRLYEQYF | TGCGCCAGCAGCCAAGATCTCCGGCTTTACGAGCAGTACTTC
TRBD2 | NA | TRBJ2-3 | TRBV11-2 | CASSLLAASTDTQYF | TGTGCCAGCAGCCTACTAGCGGCTAGCACAGATACGCAGTATTTT
NA | NA | TRBJ1-1 | TRBV7-9 | CAHGAGGEKGTEAFF | TGTGCCCACGGGGCCGGGGGCGAAAAAGGTACTGAAGCTTTCTTT
NA | NA | TRBJ2-1 | TRBV20-1 | CSARDGSLEFEQFF | TGCAGTGCTAGAGATGGGAGTTTGGAATTTGAGCAGTTCTTC
NA | NA | TRBJ2-1 | TRBV19 | CASSIGRRNEQFF | TGTGCCAGTAGTATAGGGCGCCGCAATGAGCAGTTCTTC
NA | many | TRBJ1-2 | TRBV20-1 | CSARYPRGYGYTF | TGCAGTGCTAGGTACCCGCGGGGCTATGGCTACACCTTC